A single sample is the source of the 32 T cell receptor beta chains below, sequenced in a study of T cells in localized non-small cell lung cancer. Profiled with immunoSEQ multiplex PCR; TCRdb holds only in-frame clones, not every one. The data contain about 12,000 clones, 70% to 90% of them singletons. The material was peripheral blood, obtained before any cancer treatment. These receptors all stem from a male donor at least 60 years old with stage III lung adenocarcinoma.

The chain uses TRBV5-6 and TRBJ2-2, with TRBD2 matching 9 bases. CDR1 SGHDT and CDR2 YYEEEE come from the germline V gene. The junction had 11 bases not matched to a gene; V was cut back by 5 bases and J by 0 bases. This CDR3 is 18 amino acids long. The CDR3 nucleotides read TGTGCCAGCAGTCCTCCCATAGCGGGGGTCTCGAACACCGGGGAGCTGTTTTTT. Protein product: CASSPPIAGVSNTGELFF.

This rearrangement joins TRBV7-2 to TRBJ1-6, with D hard to call. V dropped 1 base and J dropped 14 bases, with 12 bases sitting between them. The V gene's germline CDR1 is SGHTA and CDR2 FQGNSA. There are 13 residues in the CDR3. The CDR3: CASSLDLSGTLHF. The CDR3 region has the DNA TGTGCCAGCAGCTTAGACCTGAGCGGGACCCTCCACTTT.

The chain carries TRBV4-2 and TRBJ1-2; TRBD1 matches 7 bases. CDR3 size: 14 residues. Trimming cost V 3 bases and J 7 bases; bases outside gene matches: 8. CDR1 LGHNA and CDR2 YNFKEQ come from the germline V gene. The CDR3 DNA is TGTGCCAGCAGCCACCCCGACAGGGTGGGTGGCTACACCTTC. Amino acids: CASSHPDRVGGYTF.

This clone showed up just once. At one end, the junction sequence differs from germline, possibly due to a read error. The chain is built from TRBV5-1 and TRBJ2-7; D is perhaps TRBD1 or TRBD2 (5 bases each). Germline V gene data show CDR1 as SGHRS and CDR2 as YFSETQ. CDR3 length equals 15 residues. This CDR3 is CASSQGRVNSDEQYF. The CDR3 bases are TGCGCCAGCAGCCAGGGACGGGTCAACTCCGACGAGCAGTACTTC. Looking up the rest from reference TRBV5-1 and TRBJ2-7 gives the full variable domain: KAGVTQTPRYLIKTRGQQVTLSCSPISGHRSVSWYQQTPGQGLQFLFEYFSETQRNKGNFPGRFSGRQFSNSRSEMNVSTLELGDSALYLCASSQGRVNSDEQYFGPGTRLTVT.

J is TRBJ2-7 and V is TRBV5-6; the D gene is possibly TRBD2 (6 bases). V was clipped by 0 bases and J by 3 bases, with 10 bases between them. The CDR3 has 14 amino acids. Looked up from germline, CDR1 is SGHDT and CDR2 is YYEEEE. The CDR3 protein is CASSLVGGDYEQYF. The DNA for the CDR3 is TGTGCCAGCAGCTTGGTCGGAGGGGACTACGAGCAGTACTTC.

The V gene is TRBV19, the J gene TRBJ2-1, with D uncertain. CDR3 length equals 13 residues. Germline V gene data show CDR1 as LNHDA and CDR2 as SQIVND (reference sequence). V was pared by 9 bases and J by 1 base, with 10 bases between. CDR3 protein: CASCPASYNEQFF. In DNA, the CDR3 is TGTGCCAGCTGCCCAGCGTCCTACAATGAGCAGTTCTTC. The entire variable domain, with the rest obtained from reference TRBV19 and TRBJ2-1, is as follows: DGGITQSPKYLFRKEGQNVTLSCEQNLNHDAMYWYRQDPGQGLRLIYYSQIVNDFQKGDIAEGYSVSREKKESFPLTVTSAQKNPTAFYLCASCPASYNEQFFGPGTRLTVL.

In its sample, this clone was seen once. The CDR3 reads CASSLNRGLRDTQYF. The CDR3 bases are TGTGCCAGCAGCTTAAATCGGGGGTTGCGGGATACGCAGTATTTT. This chain joins TRBV7-2 and TRBJ2-3, with a possible D match to TRBD2 (6 bases). CDR1 SGHTA and CDR2 FQGNSA come from the germline V gene. The CDR3 runs 15 residues. Trimming removed 2 bases at V and 6 bases at J, with 15 bases between. The whole variable domain, remainder taken from reference TRBV7-2 and TRBJ2-3, is GAGVSQSPSNKVTEKGKDVELRCDPISGHTALYWYRQSLGQGLEFLIYFQGNSAPDKSGLPSDRFSAERTGGSVSTLTIQRTQQEDSAVYLCASSLNRGLRDTQYFGPGTRLTVL.

The V call is TRBV2, the J call TRBJ2-5; 9 nucleotides line up with TRBD2. In germline, CDR1 is SNHLY, CDR2 FYNNEI. The CDR3 has 13 residues. V was clipped by 4 bases and J by 14 bases; unmatched bases: 11. The CDR3 loop reads CASSAPGLAFVYF. DNA for the CDR3: TGTGCCAGCAGTGCCCCCGGACTAGCGTTCGTTTACTTC.

As for this clone: Compared with germline, one end of the junction differs, possibly owing to a read error. The gene calls are TRBV4-1 and TRBJ2-5; no clear D. The CDR3 loop spans 15 amino acids. Germline CDR1 and CDR2: MGHRA and YSYEKL. As DNA, the CDR3 is TGTGCCAGCAGCCCTGAAGGACGGCCGAGGGAGACCCAGTACTTC. Its translation is CASSPEGRPRETQYF.

This clone was seen only once. This rearrangement joins TRBV10-3 to TRBJ2-7; D is undetermined. The CDR3 extends over 15 amino acids. CDR1 ENHRY and CDR2 SYGVKD come from the germline V gene. Trimming took 3 bases from V and 3 from J, leaving 15 bases between them. CDR3 DNA: TGTGCCATCAGTGACCCTGGGCAGAACAACTACGAGCAGTACTTC. Its protein product is CAISDPGQNNYEQYF.

The chain combines TRBV7-3 with TRBJ2-6; D unclear. The CDR3 extends over 14 amino acids. Germline V gene lookup returns CDR1 SGHTA and CDR2 FQGTGA. Trimming shortened V by 2 bases and J by 5 bases, and 7 bases separated the two germline ends. CDR3 residues: CASSLQSRANVLTF. Written as DNA, the CDR3 is TGTGCCAGCAGCTTACAAAGTCGGGCCAACGTCCTGACTTTC.

About this clone: Other DNA sequences in this sample translate to the same CDR3. The V and J genes are TRBV5-1 and TRBJ2-3; D is unclear. Trimming removed 0 bases from V and 0 bases from J, with 5 bases in between. CDR3 length: 14 residues. In germline, CDR1 is SGHRS, CDR2 YFSETQ. The CDR3 protein is CASSLGQSTDTQYF. The CDR3 region has the DNA TGCGCCAGCAGCTTGGGACAAAGCACAGATACGCAGTATTTT.

The chain carries TRBV5-1 and TRBJ2-4, with 8 bases that match TRBD1. Germline CDR1 reads SGHRS; CDR2 reads YFSETQ. The CDR3 length is 14 residues. After removal of 5 bases from V and 3 bases from J, the junction contained 4 bases not matched to a gene. The CDR3 spells CASRSGTGKNIQYF. Here the CDR3 DNA reads TGCGCCAGCAGATCCGGGACAGGCAAAAACATTCAGTACTTC. Filled out from reference TRBV5-1 and TRBJ2-4, the complete variable domain reads KAGVTQTPRYLIKTRGQQVTLSCSPISGHRSVSWYQQTPGQGLQFLFEYFSETQRNKGNFPGRFSGRQFSNSRSEMNVSTLELGDSALYLCASRSGTGKNIQYFGAGTRLSVL.

J is TRBJ2-5 and V is TRBV19; D is unresolved. V was clipped by 8 bases and J by 1 base, with 14 bases between them. Germline lookup yields CDR1 LNHDA and CDR2 SQIVND (reference sequence). This CDR3 region has 14 residues. DNA for the CDR3: TGTGCCAGTGGAGACCTCGGCAGCCAAGAGACCCAGTACTTC. It encodes CASGDLGSQETQYF.

V is TRBV27 and J is TRBJ1-2; D gene ambiguous. Germline V gives CDR1 MNHEY, CDR2 SMNVEV (reference sequence). The CDR3 has 13 residues. With 6 bases removed from V and 4 bases from J, the gap between germline ends came to 12 bases. The CDR3: CASRSGLAYGYTF. In DNA form, the CDR3 reads TGTGCCAGCAGATCCGGGCTCGCCTATGGCTACACCTTC.

The V gene is TRBV5-1, the J gene TRBJ2-1, with 7 bases that match TRBD2. V dropped 0 bases and J dropped 3; count of bases not matched to a gene: 21. This CDR3 region has 21 residues. Germline CDR1 is SGHRS and CDR2 is YFSETQ. CDR3 bases: TGCGCCAGCAGCTTGGCGTCCCCGGGACCGCGGTGGTCTAGCGGCTACAATGAGCAGTTCTTC. It codes for CASSLASPGPRWSSGYNEQFF.

This chain joins TRBV14 and TRBJ2-7; 9 nucleotides agree with TRBD1. Germline V gene data show CDR1 as SGHDN and CDR2 as FVKESK. V was pared by 4 bases and J by 1 base, with 5 bases of the junction left unmatched. The CDR3 sequence is 15 residues long. DNA of the CDR3: TGTGCCAGCAGCCGCGGACAGGGGCTATCCTACGAGCAGTACTTC. Residues: CASSRGQGLSYEQYF.

The rearrangement joins TRBV5-8 to TRBJ2-7; no reliable D call. The CDR3 spans 16 residues. In germline, CDR1 is SGHTS, CDR2 YDEGEE. Trimming pared 0 bases from V and 2 bases from J, leaving 15 bases between. The CDR3 nucleotides are TGTGCCAGCAGCTTGGCGTTTGGGCAGACCCCCTACGAGCAGTACTTC. It specifies CASSLAFGQTPYEQYF.

The genes are TRBV28 and TRBJ2-7; 7 bases match TRBD1. The CDR3 has 17 amino acids. The germline gives CDR1 MDHEN, CDR2 SYDVKM. V was pared by 6 bases and J by 4 bases, with 18 bases of the junction left unmatched. CDR3: CASSSRWDSTLRYEQYF. The CDR3 DNA reads TGTGCCAGCAGCTCTAGGTGGGACAGTACTCTGAGGTACGAGCAGTACTTC.

The rearrangement joins TRBV9 to TRBJ1-2, with D possibly TRBD1 on 5 matching bases. The germline CDR1 and CDR2 sequences are SGDLS and YYNGEE. The V end was cut by 3 bases, the J end by 2 bases, with 17 bases between. This CDR3 is 16 amino acids long. The DNA for the CDR3 is TGTGCCAGCAGCGCCAACTCCGGGACGGTAAACTATGGCTACACCTTC. It codes for CASSANSGTVNYGYTF.

The chain recombines TRBV10-1 with TRBJ1-1; D is perhaps TRBD1 (5 bases). CDR3 length: 13 residues. Germline V lookup: CDR1 WNHNN, CDR2 SYGVQD (reference sequence). Trimming took 8 bases from V and 5 from J, leaving 15 bases between them. CDR3 in DNA: TGCGCCAGCCCCACGGGGGTCTCGACTGAAGCTTTCTTT. Translated, it gives CASPTGVSTEAFF.

The rearrangement links TRBV7-2 to TRBJ1-5; 7 bases fit TRBD1. This CDR3 has 16 amino acids. The germline CDR1 and CDR2 sequences are SGHTA and FQGNSA. V dropped 5 bases and J dropped 0; count of bases not matched to a gene: 7. CDR3 protein: CASSPRRGDSNQPQHF. CDR3 nucleotides: TGTGCCAGCAGCCCCCGCAGGGGGGATAGCAATCAGCCCCAGCATTTT.

The rearrangement links TRBV6-6 to TRBJ2-7; no clear D. Germline CDR1 and CDR2: MNHNY and SVGAGI (reference sequence). This CDR3 spans 14 amino acids. The V end was cut by 0 bases, the J end by 1 base, with 7 bases between. The CDR3 nucleotides are TGTGCCAGCAGTTACTCCTCCAGATCCTACGAGCAGTACTTC. Residues: CASSYSSRSYEQYF.

The J gene is TRBJ2-5, the V gene TRBV11-2; D might be TRBD2 (6 bases). Germline V CDR1 and CDR2: SGHAT, FQNNGV. Trimming cost V 8 bases and J 5 bases, with 15 bases left between them. The CDR3 spans 13 residues. The CDR3 bases are TGTGCCAGCCGGGAGCAGGGCTGGGAGACCCAGTACTTC. Translation gives CASREQGWETQYF.

This chain joins TRBV6-5 and TRBJ1-1; no clear D gene. From germline, CDR1 is MNHEY and CDR2 SVGAGI. Trimming removed 2 bases at V and 3 bases at J, with 7 bases between. The CDR3 is 13 residues long. This CDR3 reads CASSYRVHTEAFF. DNA of the CDR3: TGTGCCAGCAGTTACAGGGTTCACACTGAAGCTTTCTTT.

The chain couples TRBV4-1 to TRBJ1-5, with D unresolved. The CDR3 runs 15 residues. V was shortened by 0 bases and J by 6 bases, with 12 bases between the two germline ends. The germline V gene encodes CDR1 MGHRA and CDR2 YSYEKL. This chain's CDR3 is CASSQDPRRAQPQHF. Written as DNA, the CDR3 is TGCGCCAGCAGCCAAGACCCTCGCCGGGCTCAGCCCCAGCATTTT.

The J gene is TRBJ2-1, the V gene TRBV5-1; D gene ambiguous. CDR1 and CDR2 (germline): SGHRS, YFSETQ. V lost 1 base and J 6 bases, leaving 14 bases between the germline ends. The length of the CDR3 is 15 residues. The CDR3 DNA follows: TGCGCCAGCAGCTTGACGGGCCTGACGGGCAATGAGCAGTTCTTC. It translates to CASSLTGLTGNEQFF.

The chain is built from TRBV18 and TRBJ2-2; no firm D call. Trimming pared 2 bases from V and 0 bases from J, leaving 10 bases between. The germline V gene has CDR1 KGHSH and CDR2 LQKENI. CDR3 length: 16 amino acids. The CDR3 DNA is TGTGCCAGCTCACCAGTAAACCGTTCGAACACCGGGGAGCTGTTTTTT. Encoded protein: CASSPVNRSNTGELFF.

The J gene is TRBJ2-5, the V gene TRBV7-2, with a possible D match to TRBD2 (6 bases). Trimming shortened V by 3 bases and J by 5 bases, and 16 bases separated the two germline ends. From germline, CDR1 is SGHTA and CDR2 FQGNSA. This CDR3 is built from 15 residues. The CDR3 region is CASSLMGTQVETQYF. The CDR3 DNA reads TGTGCCAGCAGCTTGATGGGGACTCAGGTGGAGACCCAGTACTTC.

This sequence joins TRBV29-1 and TRBJ1-4, with 10 bases matching TRBD1. The CDR3 has 13 residues. V was clipped by 7 bases and J by 8 bases; unmatched bases: 7. Germline V gives CDR1 SQVTM, CDR2 ANQGSEA. The CDR3 spells CSALGTGAEKLFF. The CDR3, as DNA: TGCAGCGCTCTCGGGACAGGGGCCGAAAAACTGTTTTTT.

This chain joins TRBV5-1 and TRBJ2-1; D unclear. CDR1 is SGHRS, CDR2 YFSETQ, per germline. The CDR3 runs 16 residues. V lost 0 bases and J 4 bases, leaving 14 bases between the germline ends. CDR3 region: CASSLGVNPPYNEQFF. CDR3 in DNA: TGCGCCAGCAGCTTGGGGGTCAACCCCCCGTACAATGAGCAGTTCTTC.

The chain has TRBV28 and TRBJ1-4, with a possible D match to TRBD1 (5 bases). Germline V CDR1 and CDR2: MDHEN, SYDVKM. Between the trimmed V and J ends, which lost 0 bases and 5 bases, there was a span of 7 bases. The CDR3 length is 14 residues. The CDR3 DNA reads as TGTGCCAGCAGTTTATGGACAGCAAATGAAAAACTGTTTTTT. Translated, it gives CASSLWTANEKLFF.